Listed below are T cell receptor beta chains from one sample, sequenced in a study of T cells in Graves' hyperthyroidism and ophthalmopathy. TCRdb reanalysed the multiplex PCR reads using MiXCR and keeps one entry per CDR3 protein. Of about 590,000 distinct CDR3 sequences listed, roughly 14% are singletons. Material for sequencing was blood. These receptors were collected from a woman in her 30s with Graves' hyperthyroidism. The CDR3 runs from the conserved cysteine through the conserved F or W. The order of the fields is D gene, V gene, clone size, J gene, CDR3 protein, CDR3 DNA. D genes are given only for firm matches. Only part of the rows carry a size: once, few, many, or a class if the clone is expanded.

D: NA
V: TRBV30
size: many
J: TRBJ2-3
CDR3: CAWSVQSSTDTQYF
DNA: TGTGCCTGGAGTGTACAATCGTCCACAGATACGCAGTATTTT

D: TRBD2
V: TRBV6-2/TRBV6-3
size: many
J: TRBJ2-5
CDR3: CASSSRGLAGSLAQETQYF
DNA: TGTGCCAGCAGTTCACGAGGACTAGCGGGATCTCTGGCCCAAGAGACCCAGTACTTC

D: TRBD1
V: TRBV7-2
size: many
J: TRBJ1-1
CDR3: CASSLADRGGEAFF
DNA: TGTGCCAGCAGCTTAGCGGACAGGGGCGGTGAAGCTTTCTTT

D: NA
V: TRBV20-1
size: NA
J: TRBJ2-7
CDR3: CSARSLGGFPQYF
DNA: TGCAGTGCTAGATCTTTGGGAGGCTTTCCGCAGTACTTC

D: TRBD1
V: TRBV6-1
size: NA
J: TRBJ2-7
CDR3: CASGLSGTVTYEQYF
DNA: TGTGCCAGCGGCCTCTCCGGGACAGTAACCTACGAGCAGTACTTC

D: TRBD2
V: TRBV7-2
size: many
J: TRBJ2-1
CDR3: CASSPPLGLAVYNEQFF
DNA: TGTGCCAGCAGTCCACCCCTAGGACTAGCGGTCTACAATGAGCAGTTCTTC

D: TRBD1
V: TRBV6-1
size: NA
J: TRBJ1-4
CDR3: CASSEGQGGKLFF
DNA: TGTGCCAGCAGTGAGGGACAGGGGGGAAAACTGTTTTTT

D: NA
V: TRBV7-8
size: many
J: TRBJ2-3
CDR3: CASSSAGRTDTQYF
DNA: TGTGCCAGCAGCTCGGCGGGAAGGACAGATACGCAGTATTTT

D: NA
V: TRBV27
size: many
J: TRBJ1-4
CDR3: CASRRLDRIGTNEKLFF
DNA: TGTGCCAGCAGACGCTTAGACAGGATCGGGACTAATGAAAAACTGTTTTTT

D: TRBD1
V: TRBV10-3
size: many
J: TRBJ2-1
CDR3: CATSKEGANNEQFF
DNA: TGTGCCACTTCGAAAGAGGGGGCAAACAATGAGCAGTTCTTC

D: NA
V: TRBV11-2
size: many
J: TRBJ2-2
CDR3: CASRSLGNGELFF
DNA: TGTGCCAGCAGATCACTAGGCAACGGGGAGCTGTTTTTT

D: TRBD2
V: TRBV6-1
size: many
J: TRBJ2-3
CDR3: CASSPIAGGEETQYF
DNA: TGTGCCAGCAGCCCAATAGCGGGAGGAGAGGAAACGCAGTATTTT

D: NA
V: TRBV10-3
size: NA
J: TRBJ1-1
CDR3: CVAGGRKNTEAFF
DNA: TGTGTCGCCGGGGGGCGGAAGAACACTGAAGCTTTCTTT

D: TRBD1
V: TRBV19
size: NA
J: TRBJ1-5
CDR3: CASSDRGRNQPQHF
DNA: TGTGCCAGTTCGGACAGGGGGCGAAATCAGCCCCAGCATTTT

D: NA
V: TRBV4-1
size: NA
J: TRBJ1-1
CDR3: CASSHLGDTEAFF
DNA: TGCGCCAGCAGCCACCTCGGGGACACTGAAGCTTTCTTT

D: NA
V: TRBV18
size: many
J: TRBJ2-7
CDR3: CASSPLQDSYEQYF
DNA: TGTGCCAGCTCACCATTACAGGACTCCTACGAGCAGTACTTC

D: TRBD2
V: TRBV5-1
size: many
J: TRBJ2-7
CDR3: CASSSGLALDEQYF
DNA: TGCGCCAGCAGCTCCGGACTAGCATTAGACGAGCAGTACTTC

D: NA
V: TRBV7-2
size: many
J: TRBJ1-6
CDR3: CASSAYKNSPLHF
DNA: TGTGCCAGCAGCGCCTACAAGAATTCACCCCTCCACTTT

D: TRBD1
V: TRBV24-1
size: NA
J: TRBJ2-7
CDR3: CATSHGTAPYEQYF
DNA: TGTGCCACCAGTCACGGGACAGCACCCTACGAGCAGTACTTC

D: NA
V: TRBV30
size: many
J: TRBJ1-5
CDR3: CAWSVVGQPQHF
DNA: TGTGCCTGGAGTGTGGTAGGCCAGCCCCAGCATTTT

D: NA
V: TRBV7-9
size: NA
J: TRBJ1-6
CDR3: CASSLSGTGGSTLHF
DNA: TGTGCCAGCAGTTTAAGCGGGACGGGGGGGAGTACCCTCCACTTT

D: NA
V: TRBV28
size: many
J: TRBJ2-3
CDR3: CASSSPPVHTQYF
DNA: TGTGCCAGCAGTTCCCCCCCCGTCCATACGCAGTATTTT

D: TRBD1
V: TRBV10-1
size: NA
J: TRBJ2-7
CDR3: CASSSIGTGIDEQYF
DNA: TGCGCCAGCAGTTCAATCGGGACAGGGATTGACGAGCAGTACTTC

D: TRBD2
V: TRBV7-9
size: NA
J: TRBJ2-3
CDR3: CASSLGMGGWTSPGGTDTQYF
DNA: TGTGCCAGCAGCTTAGGAATGGGGGGCTGGACTAGCCCTGGGGGCACAGATACGCAGTATTTT

D: TRBD2
V: TRBV11-2
size: few
J: TRBJ2-1
CDR3: CASSLRTSGTNYNEQFF
DNA: TGTGCCAGCAGCTTACGGACTAGCGGGACGAACTACAATGAGCAGTTCTTC

D: NA
V: TRBV12-3/TRBV12-4
size: NA
J: TRBJ1-2
CDR3: CASRLGQYGYTF
DNA: TGTGCCAGCAGACTCGGACAGTATGGCTACACCTTC

D: NA
V: TRBV12-3/TRBV12-4
size: many
J: TRBJ2-3
CDR3: CASRAQGYGTDTQYF
DNA: TGTGCCAGCAGGGCACAGGGATACGGCACAGATACGCAGTATTTT

D: TRBD2
V: TRBV30
size: NA
J: TRBJ2-2
CDR3: CAWSASRTSGHTGELFF
DNA: TGTGCCTGGAGTGCCTCGCGGACTAGCGGGCACACCGGGGAGCTGTTTTTT

D: NA
V: TRBV30
size: many
J: TRBJ2-7
CDR3: CAWRMSGGEQYF
DNA: TGTGCCTGGAGAATGAGTGGGGGCGAGCAGTACTTC

D: TRBD1
V: TRBV12-3/TRBV12-4
size: many
J: TRBJ2-7
CDR3: CASSLFGQDSYEQYF
DNA: TGTGCCAGCAGTTTATTCGGACAGGACTCCTACGAGCAGTACTTC

D: NA
V: TRBV5-1
size: NA
J: TRBJ2-2
CDR3: CASSLVPGGTGELFF
DNA: TGCGCCAGCAGCTTGGTCCCAGGGGGGACCGGGGAGCTGTTTTTT

D: TRBD1
V: TRBV11-2
size: many
J: TRBJ2-3
CDR3: CASSRPHGDRGVGSTTDTQYF
DNA: TGTGCCAGCAGCCGCCCCCACGGGGACAGGGGGGTCGGGTCGACCACAGATACGCAGTATTTT

D: TRBD2
V: TRBV3-1
size: NA
J: TRBJ2-1
CDR3: CASSHPGTSGSSYNEQFF
DNA: TGTGCCAGCAGCCACCCCGGGACTAGCGGAAGTTCCTACAATGAGCAGTTCTTC

D: NA
V: TRBV19
size: few
J: TRBJ1-1
CDR3: CASRPPGGPNTEAFF
DNA: TGTGCCAGTCGACCCCCCGGGGGCCCGAACACTGAAGCTTTCTTT

D: NA
V: TRBV3-1
size: many
J: TRBJ2-7
CDR3: CASSQVRGDNEQYF
DNA: TGTGCCAGCAGCCAAGTTCGAGGGGATAACGAGCAGTACTTC

D: TRBD2
V: TRBV14
size: few
J: TRBJ2-1
CDR3: CASSQAGTSEQFF
DNA: TGTGCCAGCAGCCAGGCCGGGACTAGCGAGCAGTTCTTC

D: NA
V: TRBV20-1
size: few
J: TRBJ2-1
CDR3: CSARGLARASLYNEQFF
DNA: TGCAGTGCTAGAGGATTGGCCAGGGCCTCACTTTACAATGAGCAGTTCTTC

D: NA
V: TRBV7-9
size: NA
J: TRBJ2-2
CDR3: CASSRPALAETGELFF
DNA: TGTGCCAGCAGCCGTCCGGCGCTGGCAGAAACCGGGGAGCTGTTTTTT

D: NA
V: TRBV30
size: many
J: TRBJ1-2
CDR3: CAWSVPHLGPFGYTF
DNA: TGTGCCTGGAGTGTACCCCACCTTGGGCCCTTTGGCTACACCTTC

D: TRBD2
V: TRBV11-2
size: many
J: TRBJ2-5
CDR3: CASSLVGRLAGEETQYF
DNA: TGTGCCAGCAGCTTAGTTGGGAGACTAGCGGGAGAAGAGACCCAGTACTTC

D: TRBD1
V: TRBV28
size: many
J: TRBJ1-4
CDR3: CASKTTGTGEEKLFF
DNA: TGTGCCAGCAAGACGACCGGGACAGGGGAAGAAAAACTGTTTTTT

D: TRBD1
V: TRBV5-1
size: few
J: TRBJ1-1
CDR3: CASSLGPGGYAEAFF
DNA: TGCGCCAGCAGCTTGGGGCCAGGGGGGTACGCTGAAGCTTTCTTT

D: NA
V: TRBV30
size: few
J: TRBJ2-1
CDR3: CAWSVTGARGKGEQFF
DNA: TGTGCCTGGAGTGTAACCGGGGCTCGGGGAAAGGGTGAGCAGTTCTTC

D: TRBD1
V: TRBV7-8
size: many
J: TRBJ1-2
CDR3: CASSTRTGNGYTF
DNA: TGTGCCAGCAGCACCCGGACAGGGAATGGCTACACCTTC